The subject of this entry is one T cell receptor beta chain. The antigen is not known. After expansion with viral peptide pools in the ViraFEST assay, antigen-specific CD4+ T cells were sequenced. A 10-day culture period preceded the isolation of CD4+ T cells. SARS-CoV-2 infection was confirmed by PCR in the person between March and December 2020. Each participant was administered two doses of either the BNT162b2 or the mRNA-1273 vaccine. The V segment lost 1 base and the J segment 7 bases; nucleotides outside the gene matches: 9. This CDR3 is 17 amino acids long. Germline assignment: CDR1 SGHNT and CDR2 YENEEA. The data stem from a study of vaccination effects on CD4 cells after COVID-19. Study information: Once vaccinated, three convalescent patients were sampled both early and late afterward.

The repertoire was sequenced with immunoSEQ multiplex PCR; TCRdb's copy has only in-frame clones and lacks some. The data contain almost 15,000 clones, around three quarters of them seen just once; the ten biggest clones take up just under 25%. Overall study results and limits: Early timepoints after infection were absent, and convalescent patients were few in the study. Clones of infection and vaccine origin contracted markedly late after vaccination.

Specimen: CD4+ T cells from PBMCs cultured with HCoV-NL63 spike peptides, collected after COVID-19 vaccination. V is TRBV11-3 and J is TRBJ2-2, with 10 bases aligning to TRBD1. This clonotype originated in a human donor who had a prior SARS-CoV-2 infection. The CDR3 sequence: CASSLGGDRGRDGELFF. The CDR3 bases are TGTGCCAGCAGCTTAGGGGGCGACAGGGGGCGTGACGGGGAGCTGTTTTTT. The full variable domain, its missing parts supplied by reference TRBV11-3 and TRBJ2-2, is EAGVVQSPRYKIIEKKQPVAFWCNPISGHNTLYWYLQNLGQGPELLIRYENEEAVDDSQLPKDRFSAERLKGVDSTLKIQPAELGDSAVYLCASSLGGDRGRDGELFFGEGSRLTVL.